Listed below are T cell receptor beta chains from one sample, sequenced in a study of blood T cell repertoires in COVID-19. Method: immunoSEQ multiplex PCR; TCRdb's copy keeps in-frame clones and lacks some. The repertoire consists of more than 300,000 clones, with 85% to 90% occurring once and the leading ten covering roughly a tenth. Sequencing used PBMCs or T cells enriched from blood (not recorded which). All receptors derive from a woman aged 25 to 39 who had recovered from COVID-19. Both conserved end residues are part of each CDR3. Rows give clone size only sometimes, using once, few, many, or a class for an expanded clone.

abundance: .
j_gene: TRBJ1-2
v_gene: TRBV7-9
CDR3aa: CASSSSGQAYGYTF

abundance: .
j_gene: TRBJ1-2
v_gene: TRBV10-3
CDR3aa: CAIGGTGDGYTF

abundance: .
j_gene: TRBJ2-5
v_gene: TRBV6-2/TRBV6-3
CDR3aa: CASSSSSGSYQETQYF

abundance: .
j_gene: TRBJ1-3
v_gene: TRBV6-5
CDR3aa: CASSYTMDRIGNTIYF

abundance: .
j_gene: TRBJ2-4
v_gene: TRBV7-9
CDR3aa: CASSLGQGRSIQYF

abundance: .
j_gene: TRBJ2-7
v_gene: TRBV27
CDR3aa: CASSLEIPGQGFEQYF

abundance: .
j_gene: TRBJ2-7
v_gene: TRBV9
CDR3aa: CASSVGGSSYEQYF

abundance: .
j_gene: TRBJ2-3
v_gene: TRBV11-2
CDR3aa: CASSLRGGPDTDTQYF

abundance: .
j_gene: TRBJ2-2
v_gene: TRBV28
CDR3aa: CASSSPQGAQGTGELFF

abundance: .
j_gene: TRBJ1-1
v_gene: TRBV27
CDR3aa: CASSFGQQNTEAFF

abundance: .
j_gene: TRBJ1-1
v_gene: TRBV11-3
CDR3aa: CASSLGAGDTEAFF

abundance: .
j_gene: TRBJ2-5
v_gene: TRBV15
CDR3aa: CATSLQGFETQYF

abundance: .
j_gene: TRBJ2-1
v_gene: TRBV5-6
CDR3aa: CASSLGSGRVSEQFF

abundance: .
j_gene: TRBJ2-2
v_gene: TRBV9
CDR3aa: CASSVGLAGELFF

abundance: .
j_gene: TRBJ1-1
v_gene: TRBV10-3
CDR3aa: CAISESPGGRGNTEAFF

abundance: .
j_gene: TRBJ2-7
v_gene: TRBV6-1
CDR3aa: CASSEGGNTYEQYF

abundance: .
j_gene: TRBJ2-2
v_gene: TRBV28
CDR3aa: CASKHGASGIVTGELFF

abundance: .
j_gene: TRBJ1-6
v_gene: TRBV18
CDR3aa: CASSPTTDRYNSPLHF

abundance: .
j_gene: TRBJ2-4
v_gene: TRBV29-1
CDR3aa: CSARAGDVNIQYF

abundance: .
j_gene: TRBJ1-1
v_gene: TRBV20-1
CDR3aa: CSALEAFF

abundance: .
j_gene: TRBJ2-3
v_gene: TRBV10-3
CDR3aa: CAISDRGQASTDTQYF

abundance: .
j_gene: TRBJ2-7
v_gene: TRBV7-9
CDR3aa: CASSATGYEQYF

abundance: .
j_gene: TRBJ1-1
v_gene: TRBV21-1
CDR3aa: CASSKDPFSIFSTEAFF

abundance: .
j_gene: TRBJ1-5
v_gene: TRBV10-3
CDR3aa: CAISERTTGSSFGSNQPQHF

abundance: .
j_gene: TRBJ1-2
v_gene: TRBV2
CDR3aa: CASSGDRFGGLFGYTF

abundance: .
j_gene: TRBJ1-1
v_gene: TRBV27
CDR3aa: CASTQGADTEAFF

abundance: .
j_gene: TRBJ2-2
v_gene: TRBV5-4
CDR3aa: CASSPGLITGELFF

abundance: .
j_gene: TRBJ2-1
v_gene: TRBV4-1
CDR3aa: CASSSTSGRASEQFF

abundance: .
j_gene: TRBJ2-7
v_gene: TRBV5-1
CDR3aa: CASRVTTTSGHKPFSCEQYF

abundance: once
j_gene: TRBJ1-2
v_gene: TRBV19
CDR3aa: CASSIWGLGYTF

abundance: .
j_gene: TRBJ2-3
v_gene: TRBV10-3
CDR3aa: CAIRSGTSTDTQYF